Listed below are T cell receptor beta chains from one sample, sequenced in a study of blood T cell repertoires in COVID-19. Here immunoSEQ multiplex PCR was the method, and the copy in TCRdb shows in-frame clones only, minus some. The sample holds some 670,000 clones, around 89% seen once. Specimen: peripheral blood. These receptors were obtained from a woman between 18 and 29 years old with acute or convalescent COVID-19. Each CDR3 is given with its conserved first and last residue. The D gene is left open where the match is weak. Only some rows state a clone size, as once, few, many or a class for expanded clones.

size,D,J,V,CDR3,DNA
once,TRBD1,TRBJ1-2,TRBV27,CASSLRGQGFGYTF,TGTGCCAGCAGTTTAAGGGGACAGGGTTTTGGCTACACCTTC
once,TRBD1,TRBJ2-6,TRBV9,CASSVIPFRQGTGANVLTF,TGTGCCAGCAGCGTAATCCCATTCCGACAGGGAACTGGGGCCAACGTCCTGACTTTC
.,.,TRBJ2-2,TRBV3-1/TRBV3-2,CASSPRTLELFF,TGTGCCAGCAGCCCCCGGACTCTGGAGCTGTTTTTT
.,TRBD2,TRBJ2-1,TRBV9,CASSVRLGRGSYNEQFF,TGTGCCAGCAGCGTGAGACTAGGGCGGGGGTCCTACAATGAGCAGTTCTTC
.,.,TRBJ1-5,TRBV28,CASRTNQPQHF,TGTGCCAGCAGGACAAATCAGCCCCAGCATTTT
.,.,TRBJ2-1,TRBV10-3,CAIRVGSTGNEQFF,TGTGCCATCAGGGTTGGTAGCACAGGTAATGAGCAGTTCTTC
.,TRBD1,TRBJ1-3,TRBV9,CASSPEGQGNTIYF,TGTGCCAGCAGCCCCGAGGGACAGGGAAACACCATATATTTT
.,TRBD1,TRBJ1-4,TRBV2,CASRSQGGSNEKLFF,TGTGCCAGCAGGTCCCAGGGGGGATCTAATGAAAAACTGTTTTTT
.,.,TRBJ2-7,TRBV18,CASSPPDIYEQYF,TGTGCCAGCTCACCACCGGACATTTACGAGCAGTACTTC
.,.,TRBJ2-1,TRBV12-5,CASGVSGPLGGNEQFF,TGTGCTAGTGGCGTATCGGGTCCCCTGGGAGGCAATGAGCAGTTCTTC
.,.,TRBJ2-7,TRBV9,CASSEADTYEQYF,TGTGCCAGCAGCGAGGCGGACACCTACGAGCAGTACTTC
.,TRBD1,TRBJ2-2,TRBV12-5,CASGLQGSGELFF,TGTGCTAGTGGTCTACAGGGGAGCGGGGAGCTGTTTTTT
few,.,TRBJ2-1,TRBV30,CAWSSQAYNEQFF,TGTGCCTGGAGTTCACAGGCCTACAATGAGCAGTTCTTC
few,TRBD1,TRBJ1-1,TRBV5-6,CASSIPGQGARNEAFF,TGTGCCAGCAGCATACCGGGACAGGGGGCGCGAAATGAAGCTTTCTTT
.,TRBD1,TRBJ2-7,TRBV11-3,CASSWRTGGAYEQYF,TGTGCCAGCAGCTGGCGGACAGGGGGTGCCTACGAGCAGTACTTC
.,.,TRBJ2-7,TRBV5-6,CASSLSSSYEQYF,TGTGCCAGCAGCTTGTCTTCCTCCTACGAGCAGTACTTC
.,.,TRBJ1-3,TRBV5-6,CASSQSGNTIYF,TGTGCCAGCTCCCAGTCTGGAAACACCATATATTTT
.,TRBD1,TRBJ1-5,TRBV28,CASRIGGTGLGQPQHF,TGTGCCAGCAGGATTGGGGGGACAGGGTTGGGTCAGCCCCAGCATTTT
.,TRBD1,TRBJ1-2,TRBV9,CASSPWTGGAYGYTF,TGTGCCAGCAGCCCGTGGACAGGGGGCGCCTATGGCTACACCTTC
.,TRBD1,TRBJ1-2,TRBV29-1,CSVSDRDYGYTF,TGCAGCGTTTCAGACAGGGACTATGGCTACACCTTC
.,.,TRBJ1-5,TRBV6-2/TRBV6-3,CASSWQSNQPQHF,TGTGCCAGCAGTTGGCAGAGCAATCAGCCCCAGCATTTT
.,.,TRBJ2-3,TRBV5-6,CASSLGWEKSTDTQYF,TGTGCCAGCAGCTTGGGCTGGGAGAAGAGCACAGATACGCAGTATTTT
once,TRBD1,TRBJ2-7,TRBV2,CASRQGPYEQYF,TGTGCCAGTCGACAGGGGCCCTACGAGCAGTACTTC
.,TRBD2,TRBJ2-5,TRBV9,CASSVNSGGETQYF,TGTGCCAGCAGCGTTAATAGCGGGGGCGAGACCCAGTACTTC
.,TRBD1,TRBJ2-1,TRBV6-5,CASSSGGAGNNEQFF,TGTGCCAGCAGCTCAGGGGGCGCAGGTAACAATGAGCAGTTCTTC
.,.,TRBJ2-7,TRBV30,CAWSGWGLYEQYF,TGTGCCTGGAGTGGATGGGGCCTCTACGAGCAGTACTTC
.,.,TRBJ1-2,TRBV9,CASSVSEGRTPGYTF,TGTGCCAGCAGCGTCTCGGAGGGGCGAACCCCTGGCTACACCTTC
.,TRBD2,TRBJ2-5,TRBV3-1/TRBV3-2,CASRPPSGGPQETQYF,TGTGCCAGCAGACCCCCTAGCGGGGGGCCCCAAGAGACCCAGTACTTC
.,.,TRBJ2-7,TRBV24-1,CATTSFGVYEQYF,TGTGCCACCACATCATTCGGGGTCTACGAGCAGTACTTC
.,TRBD1,TRBJ1-1,TRBV28,CASSQTRDRGRGTEAFF,TGTGCCAGCAGTCAAACCCGGGACAGGGGGCGCGGCACTGAAGCTTTCTTT
.,.,TRBJ1-3,TRBV4-1,CASSQEGHISGNTIYF,TGCGCCAGCAGCCAAGAGGGACACATCTCTGGAAACACCATATATTTT
.,.,TRBJ1-1,TRBV12-3/TRBV12-4,CASSFIFLEAFF,TGTGCCAGCAGTTTTATCTTCCTTGAAGCTTTCTTT
.,TRBD2,TRBJ2-3,TRBV2,CAIRTSGGRTDTQYF,TGTGCCATCCGGACTAGCGGGGGAAGGACAGATACGCAGTATTTT
once,TRBD1,TRBJ2-3,TRBV27,CASRSDRDGTDTQYF,TGTGCCAGCAGGTCGGACAGGGACGGGACAGATACGCAGTATTTT
.,.,TRBJ2-1,TRBV6-5,CASSRVLPNEQFF,TGTGCCAGCAGCAGGGTCCTCCCCAATGAGCAGTTCTTC